The 6 T cell receptor beta chains listed next were all sequenced from one sample in a study of T cell responses to AZD1222 COVID-19 vaccine (dated by TCRdb to 2020 to 2023). Libraries were constructed by the immunoSEQ multiplex PCR assay. The source is immuneACCESS, and TCRdb retained only in-frame sequences with V and J called. Part of the clones is not carried over; for the studies checked, unresolved V genes explain less than half of this, and the remainder is unexplained. This sample is represented by about 92,000 clones; approximately 90% of them were singletons. The ten largest clones capture about 24% of the sample. The label giving this sample's time point can be read as: baseline before first vaccination. The specimen was peripheral blood, collected on day 0 of AZD1222 vaccination. The receptors derive from an adult in good health.

The chain combines TRBV18 with TRBJ2-2; D might be TRBD1 (6 bases). The length of the CDR3 is 15 residues. V was cut by 0 bases and J by 5 bases, with 10 bases left in between. Germline V gene lookup returns CDR1 KGHSH and CDR2 LQKENI. The CDR3 reads CASSPPGQATGELFF. The CDR3 nucleotides read TGTGCCAGCTCACCACCGGGACAAGCTACCGGGGAGCTGTTTTTT.

This clone has just a few counts. This chain links TRBV5-4 with TRBJ2-7; TRBD1 matches 7 bases. Per germline, CDR1 SGHNT and CDR2 YYREEE (reference sequence). This CDR3 is 13 amino acids long. After removal of 5 bases from V and 5 bases from J, the junction contained 7 bases not matched to a gene. The DNA of the CDR3 is TGTGCCAGCAGAAGACAGGGATCCGACGAGCAGTACTTC. Residues: CASRRQGSDEQYF.

J is TRBJ2-7 and V is TRBV7-2; D possibly matches TRBD1 or TRBD2 (5 bases each). The germline V gene has CDR1 SGHTA and CDR2 FQGNSA. The CDR3 is 13 residues long. Trimming removed 8 bases at V and 0 bases at J, with 11 bases between. The CDR3 DNA is TGTGCCAGCGGGACCGTGAGCTCCTACGAGCAGTACTTC. Residues: CASGTVSSYEQYF.

This chain uses TRBV6-2 or TRBV6-3 with TRBJ1-1; 7 nucleotides align to TRBD1. CDR3 size: 16 residues. CDR1 is MNHEY, CDR2 SVGEGT, per germline. V gave up 7 bases and J gave up 0 bases; unmatched junction bases: 11. The CDR3: CASIPGQATLNTEAFF. The CDR3 nucleotides read TGTGCCAGCATCCCCGGACAGGCCACGCTGAACACTGAAGCTTTCTTT.

The gene calls are TRBV6-2 or TRBV6-3 and TRBJ2-1, with a possible D match to TRBD1 (5 bases). The CDR3 extends over 15 amino acids. V was trimmed by 6 bases and J by 4 bases, leaving 16 bases between them. The germline gives CDR1 MNHEY, CDR2 SVGEGT. For the CDR3, the DNA is TGTGCCAGCAGCCGCCAGGGATTTGGGTACAATGAGCAGTTCTTC. This encodes CASSRQGFGYNEQFF.

The chain is built from TRBV7-9 and TRBJ1-2; D is unresolved. The germline V and J ends were trimmed by 1 base and 12 bases, with 12 bases remaining between them. This CDR3 contains 12 residues. CDR1 is SEHNR, CDR2 FQNEAQ, per germline (reference sequence). The CDR3 protein is CASSLGIGGDTF. CDR3 bases: TGTGCCAGCAGCTTAGGAATAGGAGGCGACACCTTC.